These T cell receptor beta chains were read from a single sample in a study of cytomegalovirus exposure and HLA in healthy donors. Assay: immunoSEQ multiplex PCR; the TCRdb copy retains only in-frame clones and omits some. The data contain tens of thousands of clones, about 80% of them singletons. The sample comprised PBMCs. The receptors derive from a man younger than 45 in good health and CMV-seronegative. The CDR3 runs from the conserved cysteine through the conserved F or W.

CDR3: CAHGRDDYGYTF
V: TRBV6-1

CDR3: CASSPLVWDRGPGTNEKLFF
V: TRBV21-1

CDR3: CASSYRSGSGLGEQFF
V: TRBV5-4

CDR3: CAISESAGAGSF
V: TRBV10-3

CDR3: CASSSKTGWAYGYTF
V: TRBV7-8

CDR3: CASTTAGVVGQFF
V: TRBV5-4

CDR3: CASSSEYNQPQHF
V: TRBV2

CDR3: CATNGGPNTGELFF
V: TRBV10-3

CDR3: CASSFPSGTTYEQYF
V: TRBV13

CDR3: CASSPQGGLSAGELFF
V: TRBV7-3

CDR3: CASSVWRGDTDTQYF
V: TRBV9

CDR3: CASSDRAGGRNEQFF
V: TRBV6-1

CDR3: CASSQYRGNTEAFF
V: TRBV27

CDR3: CASSSSPGQGSYEQYF
V: TRBV5-1

CDR3: CASSPLGVRDTQYF
V: TRBV6-6

CDR3: CASSTRDRGLGYTF
V: TRBV9

CDR3: CSVGVRLAEETQYF
V: TRBV29-1

CDR3: CSVLQGNQPQHF
V: TRBV29-1

CDR3: CASSLVGTASYEQYF
V: TRBV5-8

CDR3: CAVRTGNTEAFF
V: TRBV2

CDR3: CASSLAFFTDTQYF
V: TRBV7-2

CDR3: CASSSSGGNTEAFF
V: TRBV7-3

CDR3: CSVQGAGGNTIYF
V: TRBV29-1

CDR3: CASSDQALNEQFF
V: TRBV6-1

CDR3: CASRPGTSRSNQPQHF
V: TRBV27

CDR3: CASSLLSSGDGWELFF
V: TRBV27

CDR3: CASSQGRTGLYEQYF
V: TRBV4-3

CDR3: CATWDSTYSGANVLTF
V: TRBV19

CDR3: CASIRGGAGGELFF
V: TRBV28

CDR3: CASSFWAGETQYF
V: TRBV5-8

CDR3: CASSKSSGGQETQYF
V: TRBV9

CDR3: CASSITGVSYEQYF
V: TRBV19

CDR3: CASSSQGQGVGKLFF
V: TRBV7-9

CDR3: CASSQCRQEYNSPLHF
V: TRBV23-1

CDR3: CASRRNRGQDYEQYF
V: TRBV5-8

CDR3: CASSLVVAWDEQFF
V: TRBV7-2

CDR3: CASSIERDRGLKDTQYF
V: TRBV19

CDR3: CASSKGLAEGGETQYF
V: TRBV21-1

CDR3: CASSQDLGGRADYGYTF
V: TRBV4-2

CDR3: CASSEGTFYNEQFF
V: TRBV10-2

CDR3: CASSVEHRGPSYNEQFF
V: TRBV9

CDR3: CASSLRTDNQPQHF
V: TRBV4-3